These 28 T cell receptor beta chains share one sample of origin, sequenced in a study of cytomegalovirus exposure and HLA in healthy donors. Primers: 60 Vbeta forward and 13 Jbeta reverse. Sequencing was performed with immunoSEQ multiplex PCR; in TCRdb, only in-frame clones are kept and a portion is missing. The sample carries over 110,000 clones, about four fifths recorded once. The sequenced material came from PBMCs. The receptors shown here come from a middle-aged woman in good health and CMV-seropositive.

This chain joins TRBV4-1 and TRBJ2-2; a weak D match, TRBD1 (5 bases). V was pared by 4 bases and J by 5 bases, with 17 bases between. The V gene's germline CDR1 is MGHRA and CDR2 YSYEKL. The CDR3 has 16 residues. CDR3 sequence (DNA): TGCGCCAGCAGCCCAGGAGCATCAGGGATAACCGGGGAGCTGTTTTTT. Translation: CASSPGASGITGELFF.

The V gene is TRBV7-9, the J gene TRBJ1-2; D is possibly TRBD1 (6 bases). The CDR3 consists of 12 residues. Trimming removed 3 bases at V and 5 bases at J, with 7 bases between. Germline CDR1 SEHNR, CDR2 FQNEAQ (reference sequence). The CDR3, as DNA: TGTGCCAGCAGCTTGGACAGATATGGCTACACCTTC. This codes for CASSLDRYGYTF.

V is TRBV2 and J is TRBJ2-3; perhaps TRBD2 as D (6 bases). The CDR3 consists of 15 residues. V lost 8 bases, J lost 1 base, and 16 bases lay in between. Germline V gene data show CDR1 as SNHLY and CDR2 as FYNNEI. The CDR3 DNA is TGTGCCAGCGGAAGGGACTTCAAGCGCACAGATACGCAGTATTTT. It yields the protein CASGRDFKRTDTQYF.

V is TRBV2 and J is TRBJ1-1; D possibly corresponds to TRBD1 (6 bases). Germline CDR1 and CDR2: SNHLY and FYNNEI. The CDR3 runs 16 residues. V lost 1 base to trimming and J lost 4 bases, with 16 bases between them. This chain's CDR3 is CASSEGAGWGRTEAFF. DNA for the CDR3: TGTGCCAGCAGTGAAGGGGCAGGGTGGGGGCGCACTGAAGCTTTCTTT.

This sequence joins TRBV7-9 and TRBJ2-2; TRBD2 matches 8 bases. Germline CDR1 SEHNR, CDR2 FQNEAQ (reference sequence). The CDR3 sequence is 16 residues long. The V segment lost 4 bases and the J segment 3 bases; nucleotides outside the gene matches: 7. CDR3 in DNA: TGTGCCAGCAGCTCGCGGAGGACTAGCTACACCGGGGAGCTGTTTTTT. This gives the protein CASSSRRTSYTGELFF.

The rearrangement joins TRBV6-1 to TRBJ1-3, with D maybe TRBD1 (6 bases). The CDR3 has 13 amino acids. V was trimmed by 7 bases and J by 2 bases, leaving 9 bases between them. The V gene's germline CDR1 is MNHNS and CDR2 SASEGT. In DNA, the CDR3 is TGTGCCAGCACTGGGACACCTGGAAACACCATATATTTT. Translation: CASTGTPGNTIYF.

This chain joins TRBV9 and TRBJ2-3, with a weak D call TRBD2 (6 bases). Looked up from germline, CDR1 is SGDLS and CDR2 is YYNGEE. The CDR3 length is 16 residues. Trimming stripped 4 bases from V and 1 base from J, with 16 bases between. Written as DNA, the CDR3 is TGTGCCAGCAGCCCAAGCGGGCGCGGTGGCACAGATACGCAGTATTTT. As protein: CASSPSGRGGTDTQYF. Supplemented by reference TRBV9 and TRBJ2-3, the full variable domain reads DSGVTQTPKHLITATGQRVTLRCSPRSGDLSVYWYQQSLDQGLQFLIQYYNGEERAKGNILERFSAQQFPDLHSELNLSSLELGDSALYFCASSPSGRGGTDTQYFGPGTRLTVL.

The gene calls are TRBV18 and TRBJ1-1; D not certain. The CDR3 has 14 amino acids. Germline assignment: CDR1 KGHSH and CDR2 LQKENI. Trimming left V 0 bases short and J 6 bases short, with 11 bases between. In DNA, the CDR3 is TGTGCCAGCTCACCACCGAGCATTAACGCTGAAGCTTTCTTT. As protein: CASSPPSINAEAFF.

This sequence joins TRBV28 and TRBJ1-5; 7 nucleotides align to TRBD1. Trimming took 8 bases from V and 9 from J; bases not matched to a gene: 10. Germline V lookup: CDR1 MDHEN, CDR2 SYDVKM. The CDR3 loop spans 13 amino acids. The CDR3 DNA reads TGTGCCAGCTCCTCCAATAACAGGGGGCCCCAGCATTTT. This gives the protein CASSSNNRGPQHF.

The chain uses TRBV11-2 and TRBJ2-7, with 12 bases aligning to TRBD2. The CDR3 has 15 amino acids. Per germline, CDR1 SGHAT and CDR2 FQNNGV. V gave up 1 base and J gave up 7 bases; unmatched junction bases: 5. The CDR3 protein is CASSLGLAGAGEQYF. DNA of the CDR3: TGTGCCAGCAGCTTAGGACTAGCGGGAGCGGGAGAGCAGTACTTC.

The J gene is TRBJ2-7, the V gene TRBV7-9; D gene unclear. With 5 bases removed from V and 10 bases from J, the gap between germline ends came to 15 bases. The CDR3 is 12 residues long. Germline CDR1 SEHNR, CDR2 FQNEAQ (reference sequence). The CDR3 sequence is CASSRPGVNQYF. The CDR3 coding sequence is TGTGCCAGCAGCCGACCTGGAGTCAACCAGTACTTC. The full variable domain, in which reference TRBV7-9 and TRBJ2-7 provide the parts outside the CDR3, is DTGVSQNPRHKITKRGQNVTFRCDPISEHNRLYWYRQTLGQGPEFLTYFQNEAQLEKSRLLSDRFSAERPKGSFSTLEIQRTEQGDSAMYLCASSRPGVNQYFGPGTRLTVT.

The chain employs TRBV15 and TRBJ2-1; 7 bases line up with TRBD2. The trim removed 2 bases at V and 7 bases at J, leaving 11 bases unmatched. Per germline, CDR1 LNHNV and CDR2 YYDKDF (reference sequence). The CDR3 sequence is 16 residues long. CDR3 coding DNA: TGTGCCACCAGCAGATCCGGAGGACTAGGAGGGAATGAGCAGTTCTTC. Its protein is CATSRSGGLGGNEQFF. The full variable domain, in which reference TRBV15 and TRBJ2-1 provide the parts outside the CDR3, is DAMVIQNPRYQVTQFGKPVTLSCSQTLNHNVMYWYQQKSSQAPKLLFHYYDKDFNNEADTPDNFQSRRPNTSFCFLDIRSPGLGDTAMYLCATSRSGGLGGNEQFFGPGTRLTVL.

V is TRBV27 and J is TRBJ1-1, with D unclear. Germline CDR1 reads MNHEY; CDR2 reads SMNVEV (reference sequence). Between the trimmed V and J ends, which lost 6 bases and 3 bases, there was a span of 11 bases. The CDR3 sequence is 13 residues long. In nucleotides, the CDR3 is TGTGCCAGCAGCCGGACTTCCCACACTGAAGCTTTCTTT. It codes for CASSRTSHTEAFF.

This chain uses TRBV11-2 with TRBJ2-7; D not certain. This CDR3 has 14 residues. In germline, CDR1 is SGHAT, CDR2 FQNNGV. V was trimmed by 0 bases and J by 0 bases, leaving 6 bases between them. CDR3 sequence (DNA): TGTGCCAGCAGCTTAGAAGCTACCTCCTACGAGCAGTACTTC. This sequence encodes CASSLEATSYEQYF.

The chain employs TRBV19 and TRBJ1-1; D perhaps matches TRBD1 (6 bases). Looked up from germline, CDR1 is LNHDA and CDR2 is SQIVND (reference sequence). V was clipped by 8 bases and J by 0 bases, with 16 bases between them. The CDR3 has 15 amino acids. Here the CDR3 DNA reads TGTGCCAGTCGCTACAGGGCTGGGTTGAACACTGAAGCTTTCTTT. This encodes CASRYRAGLNTEAFF.

CDR3 residues: CASSYTAPDTEAFF. Written as DNA, the CDR3 is TGTGCCAGTAGTTATACCGCGCCCGACACTGAAGCTTTCTTT. V gene TRBV19 combines with J gene TRBJ1-1, with D uncertain. Trimming pared 5 bases from V and 3 bases from J, leaving 13 bases between. The germline V gene encodes CDR1 LNHDA and CDR2 SQIVND (reference sequence). The CDR3 spans 14 residues.

The J gene is TRBJ2-7, the V gene TRBV5-6, with 9 positions matching TRBD1. Germline V gene sequence: CDR1 SGHDT, CDR2 YYEEEE. CDR3 length: 14 amino acids. With V trimmed by 4 bases and J by 9 bases, 11 bases remained unmatched. CDR3: CASSLRGTGPLQYF. As DNA, the CDR3 is TGTGCCAGCAGCCTAAGGGGGACAGGGCCCCTGCAGTACTTC.

In DNA, the CDR3 is TGCGCCAGCAGCTTGGCCCAGGGGGTCAACTACGAGCAGTACTTC. Its translation: CASSLAQGVNYEQYF. V usage is TRBV5-1 and J usage is TRBJ2-7; TRBD1 aligns across 7 bases. The trim removed 0 bases at V and 3 bases at J, leaving 6 bases unmatched. CDR3 length: 15 residues. Germline CDR1 is SGHRS and CDR2 is YFSETQ. The full variable domain, its missing parts supplied by reference TRBV5-1 and TRBJ2-7, is KAGVTQTPRYLIKTRGQQVTLSCSPISGHRSVSWYQQTPGQGLQFLFEYFSETQRNKGNFPGRFSGRQFSNSRSEMNVSTLELGDSALYLCASSLAQGVNYEQYFGPGTRLTVT.

The chain joins TRBV19 to TRBJ2-1; 8 bases are shared with TRBD1. V dropped 6 bases and J dropped 3; count of bases not matched to a gene: 7. The V gene's germline CDR1 is LNHDA and CDR2 SQIVND (reference sequence). This CDR3 comprises 15 residues. CDR3 in DNA: TGTGCCAGTAGGACCAGGACAGGGTTCTACAATGAGCAGTTCTTC. Protein sequence: CASRTRTGFYNEQFF.

The chain is built from TRBV5-3 and TRBJ1-2; D may be TRBD1 (6 bases). TRBV5-3 qualifies as an ORF whose function is uncertain. CDR3 length equals 14 residues. V lost 4 bases and J 6 bases, leaving 16 bases between the germline ends. CDR3 DNA sequence: TGTGCCAGAAGCAGAGCGGGACACGACCATGGCTACACCTTC. Translation: CARSRAGHDHGYTF.

On this clone itself: Other nucleotide sequences from this sample produce the same CDR3. The chain has TRBV9 and TRBJ2-7, with 8 bases aligning to TRBD2. The germline CDR1 and CDR2 sequences are SGDLS and YYNGEE. The ends lost 2 bases at V and 4 bases at J; junction bases unmatched: 5. This CDR3 is built from 14 residues. The CDR3 sequence is CASSVGSGSYEQYF. The CDR3 nucleotides read TGTGCCAGCAGCGTGGGAAGCGGGAGTTACGAGCAGTACTTC. The complete variable domain, with remaining parts taken from reference TRBV9 and TRBJ2-7, reads DSGVTQTPKHLITATGQRVTLRCSPRSGDLSVYWYQQSLDQGLQFLIQYYNGEERAKGNILERFSAQQFPDLHSELNLSSLELGDSALYFCASSVGSGSYEQYFGPGTRLTVT.

The rearrangement uses TRBV19 and TRBJ2-1, with 9 nucleotides matching TRBD2. From germline, CDR1 is LNHDA and CDR2 SQIVND (reference sequence). Germline trimming cut 5 bases from V and 7 bases from J; bases unmatched to any gene: 12. This CDR3 has 16 residues. The CDR3 sequence is CASSPLRGRVGNEQFF. CDR3 DNA: TGTGCCAGTAGTCCCTTGCGCGGGAGGGTAGGGAATGAGCAGTTCTTC.

A single count supports this clone. The V and J genes are TRBV9 and TRBJ1-6, with D hard to call. Germline V gives CDR1 SGDLS, CDR2 YYNGEE. This CDR3 has 14 residues. V was pared by 0 bases and J by 6 bases, with 7 bases between. The chain's CDR3 is CASSVGSGNSPLHF. CDR3 nucleotides: TGTGCCAGCAGCGTAGGGAGTGGTAATTCACCCCTCCACTTT.

The chain carries TRBV6-5 and TRBJ1-3; 8 nucleotides match TRBD1. The V segment lost 2 bases and the J segment 0 bases; nucleotides outside the gene matches: 3. CDR1 is MNHEY and CDR2 is SVGAGI in the germline V gene. The CDR3 is 16 residues long. This CDR3 reads CASSYAGGFSGNTIYF. DNA for the CDR3: TGTGCCAGCAGTTACGCAGGGGGCTTCTCTGGAAACACCATATATTTT.

V usage is TRBV15 and J usage is TRBJ1-1; the D is unclear. Germline lookup yields CDR1 LNHNV and CDR2 YYDKDF (reference sequence). V lost 6 bases and J lost 0, with 11 bases in between. This CDR3 has 14 residues. The CDR3: CATSIQRVNTEAFF. CDR3 nucleotide sequence: TGTGCCACCAGTATACAGAGAGTGAACACTGAAGCTTTCTTT.

The chain employs TRBV7-9 and TRBJ2-7; a possible D gene is TRBD2 (6 bases). This CDR3 contains 15 residues. V was clipped by 1 base and J by 2 bases, with 12 bases between them. The germline gives CDR1 SEHNR, CDR2 FQNEAQ (reference sequence). The DNA of the CDR3 is TGTGCCAGCAGCTTAGTGGGCCGCGGGACCTACGAGCAGTACTTC. Translating gives CASSLVGRGTYEQYF.

This rearrangement joins TRBV11-3 to TRBJ1-1; 9 positions agree with TRBD1. Trimming at V came to 1 base and at J to 4 bases, leaving 4 bases not matched to a gene. CDR3 length: 15 amino acids. CDR1 is SGHNT, CDR2 YENEEA, per germline. CDR3 DNA sequence: TGTGCCAGCAGCTTAGGCGGACAGGGGACCACTGAAGCTTTCTTT. This encodes CASSLGGQGTTEAFF.

This rearrangement joins TRBV9 to TRBJ1-1; maybe TRBD1 (5 bases). Germline V gene sequence: CDR1 SGDLS, CDR2 YYNGEE. This CDR3 contains 14 residues. The V and J ends lost 0 bases and 2 bases respectively, with 8 bases between them. The CDR3 region has the DNA TGTGCCAGCAGCGTAGGACAGCTAAACACTGAAGCTTTCTTT. Translation gives CASSVGQLNTEAFF.